This TCR beta chain originates from a study of OX40 agonist ivuxolimab in advanced cancers. Study in general: Previous treatment with anti-PD-1, anti-PD-L1 or anti-CTLA-4 therapy was allowed; about 40% had received some.

Sequencing was performed with immunoSEQ multiplex PCR; in TCRdb, only in-frame clones are kept and a portion is missing. The data hold over 95,000 clones, with more than 85% observed a single time. This clone was detected a few times. Its specificity is not known. Germline lookup yields CDR1 MNHNY and CDR2 SVGAGI (reference sequence). There are 16 residues in the CDR3. After removal of 2 bases from V and 1 base from J, the junction contained 2 bases not matched to a gene. Study-level points and caveats: With doses of 0.1 to 3.0 mg/kg, CD4+ and CD8+ blood T cells had undergone clonal expansion by week 6. Near-lowest levels of clonal expansion characterized partial responders at 0.1-3.0 mg/kg. On average, CD8+ T cells showed a greater number of expanded clones than CD4+.

The chain has TRBV6-6 and TRBJ1-5, with 10 bases that match TRBD1. The source was CD4+ or CD8+ T cells sorted from blood, collected in a trial of the OX40 agonist ivuxolimab. This TCR came from an adult with an advanced solid tumor such as melanoma, head and neck, liver or kidney cancer. The CDR3 DNA reads as TGTGCCAGCAGTTACGCGGGACAGGGGAGCAATCAGCCCCAGCATTTT. Its translation: CASSYAGQGSNQPQHF.